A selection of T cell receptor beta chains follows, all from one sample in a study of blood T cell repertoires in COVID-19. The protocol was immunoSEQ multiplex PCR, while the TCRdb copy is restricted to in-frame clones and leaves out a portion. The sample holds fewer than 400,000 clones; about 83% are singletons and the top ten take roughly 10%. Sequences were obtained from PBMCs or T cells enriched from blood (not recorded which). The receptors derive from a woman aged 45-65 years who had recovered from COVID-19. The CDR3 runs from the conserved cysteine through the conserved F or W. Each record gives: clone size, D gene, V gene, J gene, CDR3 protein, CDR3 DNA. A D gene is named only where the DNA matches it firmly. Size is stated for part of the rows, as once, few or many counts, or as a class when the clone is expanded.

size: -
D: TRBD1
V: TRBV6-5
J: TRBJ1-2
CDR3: CASSPFQGAVYGYTF
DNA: TGTGCCAGCAGTCCCTTCCAGGGGGCAGTCTATGGCTACACCTTC

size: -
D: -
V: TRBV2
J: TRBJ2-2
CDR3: CASSEVPQGGELFF
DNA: TGTGCCAGCAGTGAAGTGCCCCAGGGCGGGGAGCTGTTTTTT

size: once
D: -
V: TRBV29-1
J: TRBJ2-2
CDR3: CSIRTTGELFF
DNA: TGCAGCATTAGGACAACCGGGGAGCTGTTTTTT

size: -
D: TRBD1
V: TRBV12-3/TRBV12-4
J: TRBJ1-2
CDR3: CASSLDRGVGYTF
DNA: TGTGCCAGCAGTCTGGACAGGGGAGTGGGCTACACCTTC

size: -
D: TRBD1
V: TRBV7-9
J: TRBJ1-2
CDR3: CASSLDLTGAINYGYTF
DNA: TGTGCCAGCAGCTTAGACCTAACAGGGGCGATCAACTATGGCTACACCTTC

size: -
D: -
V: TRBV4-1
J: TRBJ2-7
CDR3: CASSQGPGHNYEQYF
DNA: TGCGCCAGCAGCCAAGGTCCGGGACACAACTACGAGCAGTACTTC

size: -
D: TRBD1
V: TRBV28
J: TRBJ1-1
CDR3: CATQGGPLNTEAFF
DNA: TGTGCCACCCAGGGGGGTCCCCTGAACACTGAAGCTTTCTTT

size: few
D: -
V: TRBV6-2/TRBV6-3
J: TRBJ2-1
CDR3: CASSWGGPEVDEQFF
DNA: TGTGCCAGCAGTTGGGGGGGGCCTGAGGTAGATGAGCAGTTCTTC

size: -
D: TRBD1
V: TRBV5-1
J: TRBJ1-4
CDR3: CASRGQGGEKLFF
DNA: TGCGCCAGCAGAGGACAGGGGGGAGAAAAACTGTTTTTT

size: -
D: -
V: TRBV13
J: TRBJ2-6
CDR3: CASSTFTGPGANVLTF
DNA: TGTGCCAGCAGCACCTTCACAGGGCCTGGGGCCAACGTCCTGACTTTC

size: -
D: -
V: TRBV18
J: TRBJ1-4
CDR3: CASSPGRELSNEKLFF
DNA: TGTGCCAGCTCACCAGGCAGGGAATTGTCTAATGAAAAACTGTTTTTT

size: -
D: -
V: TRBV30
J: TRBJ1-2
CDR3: CAWSMAGGYGYTF
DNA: TGTGCCTGGAGCATGGCCGGCGGCTATGGCTACACCTTC

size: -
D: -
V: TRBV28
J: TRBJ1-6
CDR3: CASRGGWNSPLHF
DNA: TGTGCCAGCCGAGGAGGGTGGAATTCACCCCTCCACTTT

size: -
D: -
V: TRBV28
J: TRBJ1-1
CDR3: CASSPAALPNTEAFF
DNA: TGTGCCAGCTCCCCGGCGGCACTACCGAACACTGAAGCTTTCTTT

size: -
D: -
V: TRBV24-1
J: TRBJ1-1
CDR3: CATSDSTEAFF
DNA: TGTGCCACCAGTGATTCAACTGAAGCTTTCTTT

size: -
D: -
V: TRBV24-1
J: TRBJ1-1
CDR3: CATSAAANTEAFF
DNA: TGTGCCACCAGTGCGGCGGCGAACACTGAAGCTTTCTTT

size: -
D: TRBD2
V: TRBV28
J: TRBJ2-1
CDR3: CASSFLSRSGGNEQFF
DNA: TGTGCCAGCAGTTTTCTGTCTAGGAGCGGGGGTAATGAGCAGTTCTTC

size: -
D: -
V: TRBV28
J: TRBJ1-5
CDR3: CASSPITYSDRRHRPNQPQHF
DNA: TGTGCCAGCAGTCCCATCACATACTCGGACAGACGGCACAGGCCGAATCAGCCCCAGCATTTT

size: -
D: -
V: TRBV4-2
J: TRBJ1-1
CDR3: CASSHPPGAGEQNTEAFF
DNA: TGTGCCAGCAGCCATCCCCCAGGGGCAGGGGAACAGAACACTGAAGCTTTCTTT

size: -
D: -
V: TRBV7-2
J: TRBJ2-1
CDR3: CASTLTGRHGDEQFF
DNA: TGTGCCAGCACCCTAACAGGGCGGCACGGGGATGAGCAGTTCTTC

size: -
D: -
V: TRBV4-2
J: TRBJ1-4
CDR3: CASSQDARAIEKLFF
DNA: TGTGCCAGCAGCCAAGATGCCAGGGCAATAGAAAAACTGTTTTTT

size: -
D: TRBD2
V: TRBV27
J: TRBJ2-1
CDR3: CASRTSPGLALDEQFF
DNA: TGTGCCAGCAGGACGTCACCGGGACTAGCGTTGGATGAGCAGTTCTTC

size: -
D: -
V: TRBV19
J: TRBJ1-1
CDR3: CASSRFGRGTEAFF
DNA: TGTGCCAGTAGCCGTTTCGGGCGGGGAACTGAAGCTTTCTTT

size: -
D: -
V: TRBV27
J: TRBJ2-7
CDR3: CASSLRAVSPYEQYF
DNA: TGTGCCAGCAGTCTGAGGGCCGTCTCCCCCTACGAGCAGTACTTC

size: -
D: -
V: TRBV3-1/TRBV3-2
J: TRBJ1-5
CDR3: CASSQGLVSNQPQHF
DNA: TGTGCCAGCAGCCAAGGGCTCGTGAGCAATCAGCCCCAGCATTTT

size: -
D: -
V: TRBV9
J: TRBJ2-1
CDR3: CASSVDQGSSYNEQFF
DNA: TGTGCCAGCAGCGTAGATCAGGGTAGCTCCTACAATGAGCAGTTCTTC

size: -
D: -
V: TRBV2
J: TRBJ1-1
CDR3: CASSEFMGGTEAFF
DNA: TGTGCCAGCAGTGAATTTATGGGGGGGACTGAAGCTTTCTTT

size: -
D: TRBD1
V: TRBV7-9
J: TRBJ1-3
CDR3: CASSSTTGNPTGNTIYF
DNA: TGTGCCAGCAGCTCAACGACAGGGAATCCAACTGGAAACACCATATATTTT

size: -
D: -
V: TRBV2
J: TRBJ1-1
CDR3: CASSIEFEAFF
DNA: TGTGCCAGCAGTATAGAGTTTGAAGCTTTCTTT

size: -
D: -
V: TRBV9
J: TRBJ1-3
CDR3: CASSTGTRTSGNTIYF
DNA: TGTGCCAGCAGCACAGGAACACGGACCTCTGGAAACACCATATATTTT

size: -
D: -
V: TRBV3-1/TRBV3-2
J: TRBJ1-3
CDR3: CASSQVGGRSGNTIYF
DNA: TGTGCCAGCAGCCAAGTGGGGGGGCGCTCTGGAAACACCATATATTTT

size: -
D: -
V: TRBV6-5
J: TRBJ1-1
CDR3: CASSLRGGLNTEAFF
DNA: TGTGCCAGCAGCCTCCGGGGTGGGCTGAACACTGAAGCTTTCTTT

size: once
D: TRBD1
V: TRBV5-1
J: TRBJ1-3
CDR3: CASSLAGTASSGNTIYF
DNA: TGCGCCAGCAGCTTGGCTGGGACAGCGAGCTCTGGAAACACCATATATTTT

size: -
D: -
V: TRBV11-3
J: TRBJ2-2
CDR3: CASSLFEAGELFF
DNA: TGTGCCAGCAGCTTATTCGAGGCCGGGGAGCTGTTTTTT

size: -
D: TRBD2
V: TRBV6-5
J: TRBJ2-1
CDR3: CASTNLAGGHEEQFF
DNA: TGTGCCAGCACCAACCTAGCGGGGGGGCATGAAGAGCAGTTCTTC

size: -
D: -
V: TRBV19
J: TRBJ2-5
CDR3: CASSPLAGTAKNQETQYF
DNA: TGTGCCAGTAGTCCTCTGGCGGGGACAGCCAAAAACCAAGAGACCCAGTACTTC

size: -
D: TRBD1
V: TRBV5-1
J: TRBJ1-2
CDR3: CASSLEAGQGAYGYTF
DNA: TGCGCCAGCAGCTTGGAGGCTGGACAGGGGGCCTATGGCTACACCTTC

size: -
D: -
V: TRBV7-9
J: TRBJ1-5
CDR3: CASSLGSYQPQHF
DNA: TGTGCCAGCAGCTTAGGGAGTTATCAGCCCCAGCATTTT

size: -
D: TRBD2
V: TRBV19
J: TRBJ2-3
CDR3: CASSNNGSLAGGTDTQYF
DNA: TGTGCCAGTAGTAATAACGGCTCACTAGCGGGGGGGACAGATACGCAGTATTTT

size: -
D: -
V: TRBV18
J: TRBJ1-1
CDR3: CASSPIQDMNTEAFF
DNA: TGTGCCAGCTCACCAATCCAGGACATGAACACTGAAGCTTTCTTT

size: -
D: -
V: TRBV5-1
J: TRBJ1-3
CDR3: CASTIGAGNTIYF
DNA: TGCGCCAGCACGATCGGGGCTGGAAACACCATATATTTT

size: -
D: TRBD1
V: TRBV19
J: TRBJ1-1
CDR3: CASSIRGQGANTEAFF
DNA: TGTGCCAGTAGTATTAGGGGGCAGGGGGCGAACACTGAAGCTTTCTTT

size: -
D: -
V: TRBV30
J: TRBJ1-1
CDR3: CAWTHTDTTEAFF
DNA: TGTGCCTGGACCCATACAGATACAACTGAAGCTTTCTTT

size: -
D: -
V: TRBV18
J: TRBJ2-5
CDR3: CASSSTGVQETQYF
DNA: TGTGCCAGCTCATCCACGGGGGTCCAAGAGACCCAGTACTTC

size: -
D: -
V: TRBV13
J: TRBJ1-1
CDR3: CASSLGPQGSEAFF
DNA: TGTGCCAGCAGCTTAGGCCCACAGGGTTCTGAAGCTTTCTTT

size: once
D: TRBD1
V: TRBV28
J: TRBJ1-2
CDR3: CASSVDRGNYGYTF
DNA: TGTGCCAGCAGTGTCGACAGGGGGAACTATGGCTACACCTTC

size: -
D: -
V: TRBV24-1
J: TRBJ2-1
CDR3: CATSAGDNEQFF
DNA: TGTGCCACCAGTGCAGGGGACAATGAGCAGTTCTTC

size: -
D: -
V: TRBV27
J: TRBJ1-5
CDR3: CASSLGLFSNQPQHF
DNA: TGTGCCAGCAGTTTAGGGCTGTTTAGCAATCAGCCCCAGCATTTT

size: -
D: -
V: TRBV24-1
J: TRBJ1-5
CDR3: CATSDLTSNQPQHF
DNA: TGTGCCACCAGTGATTTGACTTCGAATCAGCCCCAGCATTTT

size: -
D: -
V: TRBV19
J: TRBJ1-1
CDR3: CASSPEPAGSEAFF
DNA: TGTGCCAGTAGTCCTGAACCCGCAGGGTCTGAAGCTTTCTTT

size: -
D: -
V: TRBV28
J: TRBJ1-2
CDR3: CASSLYENYGYTF
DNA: TGTGCCAGCAGCTTGTACGAGAACTATGGCTACACCTTC

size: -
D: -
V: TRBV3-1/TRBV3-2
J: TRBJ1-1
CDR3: CASRHGQGTEAFF
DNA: TGTGCCAGCAGGCATGGGCAGGGCACTGAAGCTTTCTTT

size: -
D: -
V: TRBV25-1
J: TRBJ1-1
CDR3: CASRGTTNTEAFF
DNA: TGTGCCAGCAGAGGGACAACGAACACTGAAGCTTTCTTT

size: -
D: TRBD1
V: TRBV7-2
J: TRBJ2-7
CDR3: CASSDGQALEQYF
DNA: TGTGCCAGCAGCGACGGACAGGCACTCGAGCAGTACTTC

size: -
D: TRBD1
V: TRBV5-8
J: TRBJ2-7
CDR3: CASSPWTGNEQYF
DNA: TGTGCCAGCAGCCCCTGGACAGGGAACGAGCAGTACTTC

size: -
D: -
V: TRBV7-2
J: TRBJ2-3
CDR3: CASSFRLAQGDTQYF
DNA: TGTGCCAGCAGCTTTCGGCTAGCGCAAGGAGATACGCAGTATTTT

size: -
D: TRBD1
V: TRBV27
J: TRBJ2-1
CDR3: CASSYEGQGAYNEQFF
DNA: TGTGCCAGCAGTTACGAGGGACAGGGGGCCTACAATGAGCAGTTCTTC

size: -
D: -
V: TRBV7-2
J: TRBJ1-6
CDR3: CASSLVPGESLHF
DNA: TGTGCCAGCAGCTTAGTCCCAGGGGAAAGTCTCCACTTT

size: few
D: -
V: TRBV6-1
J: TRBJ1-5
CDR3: CASSDRGRQPQHF
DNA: TGTGCCAGCAGTGACAGGGGTAGACAGCCCCAGCATTTT

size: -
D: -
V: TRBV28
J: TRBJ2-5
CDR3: CASSDPAEAQYF
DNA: TGTGCCAGCAGCGACCCAGCTGAGGCCCAGTACTTC